These T cell receptor beta chains were read from a single sample in a study of T cell repertoires in cytomegalovirus infection. These receptors' targets are unknown. TCRdb re-analysed the reads in MiXCR, keeping a single row per CDR3 protein. Among some 940,000 distinct CDR3 sequences listed, around 29% were seen once. The source material was cultured CD8+ T cells from PBMCs, sampled from culture after CMV antigen stimulation. The source of these receptors is a human donor in good health (CMV status not recorded). Some clones in this sample may be carry-over from other donors' samples. The CDR3 runs from the conserved cysteine through the conserved F or W. D genes are given only for firm matches. Size is omitted from some rows. Given values are once, few, many or a class for expanded clones.

CDR3nt	CDR3aa	d_gene	j_gene	abundance	v_gene
TGTGCCACCAGTGATTCACAGGTATCTCAGCCAGATACGCAGTATTTT	CATSDSQVSQPDTQYF	NA	TRBJ2-3	many	TRBV24-1
TGTGCCAGCAGTTTTTCCGCTAATTCACCCCTCCACTTT	CASSFSANSPLHF	NA	TRBJ1-6	NA	TRBV12-3/TRBV12-4
TGTGCCAGCAGTTACAAATCGGGACTAGACCTTAGCACAGATACGCAGTATTTT	CASSYKSGLDLSTDTQYF	TRBD2	TRBJ2-3	few	TRBV6-5
TGTGCCAGCAGCTCCCGGGCGAGCAATCAGCCCCAGCATTTT	CASSSRASNQPQHF	NA	TRBJ1-5	NA	TRBV7-6
TGTGCCAGCAGCTTTTTTTTGGGACAGGGGGCCCACGAGCAGTACTTC	CASSFFLGQGAHEQYF	TRBD1	TRBJ2-7	NA	TRBV5-4
TGTGCCAGCAGTTACAAAGGCAGGGTGGCTGAGCAGTTCTTC	CASSYKGRVAEQFF	NA	TRBJ2-1	NA	TRBV6-2/TRBV6-3
TGTGCCAGCAAATTGGGAGGATCCACGAACACCGGGGAGCTGTTTTTT	CASKLGGSTNTGELFF	NA	TRBJ2-2	NA	TRBV12-3/TRBV12-4
TGTGCCAGCTTTAGCGGGGGGACCAATGAGCAGTTCTTC	CASFSGGTNEQFF	TRBD2	TRBJ2-1	NA	TRBV7-9
TGTGCCACCCTTCCGTTGGGCTACGAGCAGTACTTC	CATLPLGYEQYF	NA	TRBJ2-7	NA	TRBV6-1
TGTGCCAGCTCAAACAGGGGGCGTAACACCGGGGAGCTGTTTTTT	CASSNRGRNTGELFF	TRBD1	TRBJ2-2	NA	TRBV27
TGTGCCACCAGCAGTGGACGGTACAATGAGCAGTTCTTC	CATSSGRYNEQFF	NA	TRBJ2-1	NA	TRBV15
TGTGCCAGCAGCTCCGGGACAGGGTCGATTGATAATGAAAAACTGTTTTTT	CASSSGTGSIDNEKLFF	TRBD1	TRBJ1-4	many	TRBV7-6
TGTGCCAGCAGTTTTTGGCGACTAGCGGAATCCTACAATGAGCAGTTCTTC	CASSFWRLAESYNEQFF	TRBD2	TRBJ2-1	few	TRBV28
TGTGCCAGCAGTCCATCCTTGGCGGGGACTAGCACAGATACGCAGTATTTT	CASSPSLAGTSTDTQYF	NA	TRBJ2-3	few	TRBV12-3/TRBV12-4
TGTGCCAGCAGGAATATATTCGGGCCGAACGACTATGGCTACACCTTC	CASRNIFGPNDYGYTF	NA	TRBJ1-2	many	TRBV7-9
TGCGCCAGCAGTGAGGATAGCGGGGGCCCTACGAACACCGGGGAGCTGTTTTTT	CASSEDSGGPTNTGELFF	TRBD2	TRBJ2-2	NA	TRBV10-2
TGTGCCAGCAGATCCGGACAGGGGGCTGGGGCCAACGTCCTGACTTTC	CASRSGQGAGANVLTF	TRBD1	TRBJ2-6	few	TRBV7-2
TGTGCCAGCAGGGGTGGAGAGACTAGCGGGAGCGTCTTCTCTGGGGCCAACGTCCTGACTTTC	CASRGGETSGSVFSGANVLTF	TRBD2	TRBJ2-6	NA	TRBV12-3/TRBV12-4
TGTGCCAGCAGCTTAGACAGGGGAATCAATTGGTATGGCTACACCTTC	CASSLDRGINWYGYTF	TRBD1	TRBJ1-2	NA	TRBV5-4
TGTGCCACCAGCAGAGATCCCCGGAGAGGGGCTTTCTCCTACGAGCAGTACTTC	CATSRDPRRGAFSYEQYF	NA	TRBJ2-7	NA	TRBV15
TGTGCCAGCACTGTGGGACAGATTAACACTGATGGGGAGCTGTTTTTT	CASTVGQINTDGELFF	TRBD1	TRBJ2-2	few	TRBV7-6
TGTGCCAGCAGCTACAGGGAAGTGGCTCAGCCCCAGCATTTT	CASSYREVAQPQHF	NA	TRBJ1-5	few	TRBV6-6
TGTGCCAGCAGCGCTTCTAGCGGGGGGGCTAATGAGCAGTTCTTC	CASSASSGGANEQFF	TRBD2	TRBJ2-1	NA	TRBV9
TGTGCCAGCAGCCCCTACGGGGTGGACGAGCAGTACTTC	CASSPYGVDEQYF	NA	TRBJ2-7	NA	TRBV7-8
TGTGCCAGCAGTGGGCGGAAGAGGGACACCGGGGAGCTGTTTTTT	CASSGRKRDTGELFF	NA	TRBJ2-2	NA	TRBV6-1
TGTGCTAGTGGTTTGGTACTGCCCGGTAATAGCAATCAGCCCCAGCATTTT	CASGLVLPGNSNQPQHF	NA	TRBJ1-5	NA	TRBV12-5
TGTGCCAGCAGCTCGAAGAAAATCGATGAAGCTTTCTTT	CASSSKKIDEAFF	NA	TRBJ1-1	many	TRBV7-9
TGTGCCAGCAGTGGACACTGGAGTTTCGCCGATTCACCCCTCCACTTT	CASSGHWSFADSPLHF	NA	TRBJ1-6	NA	TRBV12-3/TRBV12-4